Each of the 10 T cell receptor beta chains below was sequenced from the same sample in a study of T cells in women clearing cervical HPV infection. Sequenced by immunoSEQ multiplex PCR; TCRdb stores in-frame clones only, minus some. The ten top clones account for less than 2%, within a sample of roughly 35,000 clones. Material for sequencing was blood buffy coat. These receptors all come from a woman between 18 and 70 years old with a cervical HPV16 infection that either progressed to CIN3+ or cleared (not recorded which).

CDR3 DNA (partial): TGCGCCAGCAGCTTCTTGGCGGGGGCTGACAATGAG. As protein: CASSFLAGADNE. The full CDR3 protein is CASSFLAGADNEQFF. The rearrangement joins TRBV5-1 to TRBJ2-1; D is perhaps TRBD2 (7 bases). The missing CDR3 end, 3 residues past where the read stops, is filled in from the germline J gene. The length of the CDR3 is 15 residues. Trimming shortened V by 2 bases and J by 5 bases, and 14 bases separated the two germline ends. The V gene's germline CDR1 is SGHRS and CDR2 YFSETQ.

CDR3 amino acids: CASSSSGQGDQPQHF. The part of the CDR3 DNA that was read is TGTGCCAGCAGCTCCTCGGGACAGGGGGATCAGCCC. The chain is built from TRBV5-4 and TRBJ1-5, with 11 bases fitting TRBD1. The CDR3 end is not reached by the read, which stops 3 residues before it; the germline J gene fills it in. Germline CDR1 reads SGHNT; CDR2 reads YYREEE (reference sequence). The V and J ends lost 3 bases and 5 bases, in that order; junction bases with no gene match: 4. This CDR3 has 15 residues.

Comments on this clone: The read finishes 3 residues shy of the CDR3 end, and the germline J gene is used to complete it. The chain recombines TRBV2 with TRBJ1-2, with D possibly being TRBD1 (5 bases). CDR1 SNHLY and CDR2 FYNNEI come from the germline V gene. This CDR3 comprises 14 residues. The DNA read from the CDR3 is TGTGCCAGCAGCGCCTCCGCCAAGGACAATGAC. It is translated as CASSASAKDND. From start to end, the CDR3 is CASSASAKDNDYTF. The full variable domain, completed using reference TRBV2 and TRBJ1-2, is EPEVTQTPSHQVTQMGQEVILRCVPISNHLYFYWYRQILGQKVEFLVSFYNNEISEKSEIFDDQFSVERPDGSNFTLKIRSTKLEDSAMYFCASSASAKDNDYTFGSGTRLTVV.

About this clone itself: The read halts 3 residues ahead of the CDR3 end, with the missing end drawn from the germline J gene. This chain joins TRBV7-2 and TRBJ2-3; 8 bases agree with TRBD2. CDR3 length equals 14 residues. CDR1 and CDR2 (germline): SGHTA, FQGNSA. V was clipped by 1 base and J by 6 bases; unmatched bases: 3. CDR3 region: CASSLVSSGDTQYF. The sequenced part of the CDR3 DNA is TGTGCCAGCAGCTTAGTGTCTAGCGGGGATACG.

A remark on this clone: The read stops 3 residues short of the end of the CDR3; the missing end is completed from the germline J gene. The J gene is TRBJ1-1, the V gene TRBV7-9; D might be TRBD1 (6 bases). There are 15 residues in the CDR3. The germline gives CDR1 SEHNR, CDR2 FQNEAQ (reference sequence). CDR3 protein: CASSPWGGPEQTAFF. The sequenced part of the CDR3 DNA is TGTGCCAGCAGTCCGTGGGGGGGCCCGGAGCAGACA.

Of note for this clone: The read terminates 3 residues ahead of where the CDR3 ends, so the germline J gene completes it. This chain joins TRBV20-1 and TRBJ1-1; no reliable D call. Per germline, CDR1 DFQATT and CDR2 SNEGSKA (reference sequence). The CDR3 extends over 13 amino acids. Trimming took off 0 bases at V and 1 base at J, with 6 bases between the two ends. The CDR3 bases that were read are TGCAGTGCTAGAGATTACGGGAACACTGAA. It yields the protein CSARDYGNTE. The entire CDR3 is CSARDYGNTEAFF.

To note about this clone: From the germline J gene comes the end of the CDR3, since the read stops 3 residues before it. The chain combines TRBV5-1 with TRBJ2-5, with D unclear. The germline CDR1 and CDR2 sequences are SGHRS and YFSETQ. V gave up 6 bases and J gave up 1 base, with 4 bases separating them. This CDR3 has 11 amino acids. Partial CDR3 DNA: TGCGCCAGCACCTCCCAAGAGACC. Protein: CASTSQET. The CDR3, in full, reads CASTSQETQYF.

CDR3 amino acids: CASSQEETGGYTF. The CDR3 bases that were read are TGTGCCAGCAGTCAAGAAGAGACAGGTGGC. The chain links TRBV2 to TRBJ1-2, with a weak D call TRBD1 (6 bases). The read terminates 3 residues ahead of where the CDR3 ends, so the germline J gene completes it. CDR3 size: 13 residues. Trimming pared 5 bases from V and 7 bases from J, leaving 14 bases between. Germline values: CDR1 SNHLY, CDR2 FYNNEI.

With respect to this clone: With the read ending 3 residues before the CDR3 end, the germline J gene is used to fill in that end. J is TRBJ1-2 and V is TRBV5-4, with 9 bases identical to TRBD1. The CDR3 covers 16 residues. Germline CDR1 SGHNT, CDR2 YYREEE (reference sequence). The V gene end was trimmed by 0 bases and the J gene end by 1 base; junction bases not matched to a gene: 4. The part of the CDR3 DNA that was read is TGTGCCAGCAGCTTGGGGGGACAGGGAAGTAACTATGGC. This gives the protein CASSLGGQGSNYG. The CDR3, in full, reads CASSLGGQGSNYGYTF.

As for this clone: From the germline J gene comes the end of the CDR3, since the read stops 3 residues before it. The chain uses TRBV18 and TRBJ1-2, with 8 bases matching TRBD1. Looked up from germline, CDR1 is KGHSH and CDR2 is LQKENI. This CDR3 has 15 residues. The CDR3 sequence: CASSLGATGAYDYTF. CDR3 bases read: TGTGCCAGCTCCCTCGGAGCGACAGGGGCCTACGAC.